This TCR beta chain is from a study of cytomegalovirus exposure and HLA in healthy donors. The PCR contained 60 Vbeta and 13 Jbeta primers. The table came from immunoSEQ multiplex PCR; TCRdb's copy has only in-frame clones and leaves some out. The sample holds some 200,000 clones, 82% seen once. This clonotype originated in a woman aged 45-60 years in good health and CMV-seropositive. The material sequenced was PBMCs.

The DNA of the CDR3 is TGCGCCAGCAGCCGCTTTGGGGCCAGGGAAGAGACCCAGTACTTC. Amino acids: CASSRFGAREETQYF. The V call is TRBV5-1, the J call TRBJ2-5; perhaps TRBD1 as D (5 bases). V lost 4 bases and J 3 bases, leaving 16 bases between the germline ends. The germline V gene has CDR1 SGHRS and CDR2 YFSETQ. CDR3 length: 15 amino acids.